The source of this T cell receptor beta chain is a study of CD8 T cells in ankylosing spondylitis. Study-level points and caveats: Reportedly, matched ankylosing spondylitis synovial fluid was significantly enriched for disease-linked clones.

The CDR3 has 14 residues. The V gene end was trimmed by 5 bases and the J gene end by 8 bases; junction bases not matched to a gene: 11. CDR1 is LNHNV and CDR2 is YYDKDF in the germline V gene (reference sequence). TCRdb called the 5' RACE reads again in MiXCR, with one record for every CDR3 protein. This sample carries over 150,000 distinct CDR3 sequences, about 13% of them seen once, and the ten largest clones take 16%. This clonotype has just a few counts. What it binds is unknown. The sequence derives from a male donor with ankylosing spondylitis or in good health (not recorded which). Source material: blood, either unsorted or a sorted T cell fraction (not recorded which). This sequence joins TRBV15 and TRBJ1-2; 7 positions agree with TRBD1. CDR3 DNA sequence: TGTGCCACCAGCCCTTCTACAGGGGCGGACGGCTACACCTTC. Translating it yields CATSPSTGADGYTF.